A selection of T cell receptor beta chains follows, all from one sample in a study of blood T cell repertoires in COVID-19. The protocol was immunoSEQ multiplex PCR, while the TCRdb copy is restricted to in-frame clones and leaves out a portion. Of roughly 140,000 clones in the sample, over 70% are singletons; the top ten hold 1.9%. The sequenced material came from peripheral blood. The receptors stem from a woman aged 55-70 years with acute or convalescent COVID-19. CDR3s include the opening cysteine and the closing phenylalanine or tryptophan. A D gene is named only where the DNA matches it firmly. Where a row states a size, it is once, few, many or the class of an expanded clone; other rows omit it.

cdr3_length j_call clone_size v_call d_call cdr3_nt cdr3_aa
14 TRBJ1-1 few TRBV9 . TGTGCCAGCAGCGTAGGAGGCAGCGGCACTGAAGCTTTCTTT CASSVGGSGTEAFF
14 TRBJ2-4 . TRBV2 . TGTGCCAGCAAGGGGTCCAGTCCCAAAAACATTCAGTACTTC CASKGSSPKNIQYF
15 TRBJ2-3 . TRBV4-1 . TGCGCCAGCAGCCAAGGTATAGGGGGAACAGATACGCAGTATTTT CASSQGIGGTDTQYF
13 TRBJ1-1 . TRBV5-5 . TGTGCCAGCAGCTTGGGGGACATCACTGAAGCTTTCTTT CASSLGDITEAFF
15 TRBJ2-2 . TRBV19 TRBD2 TGTGCCAGTACCAAACTCGGGGGGGTCCCCGGGGAGCTGTTTTTT CASTKLGGVPGELFF
15 TRBJ2-1 few TRBV5-4 . TGTGCCAGCAGCTTTGTGGGAGTGACCTACAATGAGCAGTTCTTC CASSFVGVTYNEQFF
16 TRBJ1-3 once TRBV3-1/TRBV3-2 . TGTGCCAGCAGCCAAGGGGCGAAGAGCTCTGGAAACACCATATATTTT CASSQGAKSSGNTIYF
15 TRBJ2-7 once TRBV3-1/TRBV3-2 TRBD2 TGTGCCAGCAGCCAAGGGGCTAGCGGGATTGGCGAGCAGTACTTC CASSQGASGIGEQYF
15 TRBJ2-7 . TRBV9 . TGTGCCAGCAGCGTCGTAGTAGGAGGGCTGAGCGAGCAGTACTTC CASSVVVGGLSEQYF
12 TRBJ1-5 . TRBV28 . TGTGCCAGCTTCGGGGGAGGTCAGCCCCAGCATTTT CASFGGGQPQHF
14 TRBJ2-3 . TRBV10-3 TRBD1 TGTGCCATCAGTGAAGTCGACAGGGGGAATACGCAGTATTTT CAISEVDRGNTQYF
13 TRBJ1-3 . TRBV5-4 TRBD1 TGTGCCACCTCGGACAGGAGAGAAAACACCATATATTTT CATSDRRENTIYF
12 TRBJ1-2 . TRBV29-1 . TGCAGCGTTGCGGGAGGGGTATTTGGCTACACCTTC CSVAGGVFGYTF
14 TRBJ2-7 few TRBV27 TRBD1 TGTGCCAGCAATGGTCGACAGGGGCCCTACGAGCAGTACTTC CASNGRQGPYEQYF
18 TRBJ1-5 . TRBV19 TRBD1 TGTGCCAGTAGTACAATTACCGGGACAGTTTATAGCAATCAGCCCCAGCATTTT CASSTITGTVYSNQPQHF
13 TRBJ1-2 few TRBV5-1 TRBD1 TGCGCCAGCACTGACAGGGGGCGAATTGGCTACACCTTC CASTDRGRIGYTF
13 TRBJ2-7 . TRBV19 . TGTGCCAGTAGTATAGGGACTCTCTACGAGCAGTACTTC CASSIGTLYEQYF
17 TRBJ2-2 . TRBV19 TRBD1 TGTGCCAGTACCAAACGGGGGGGACAGGGGATCACCGGGGAGCTGTTTTTT CASTKRGGQGITGELFF
16 TRBJ2-3 . TRBV5-1 . TGCGCCAGCAGCTTACTCCAGGGTACTAGCACAGATACGCAGTATTTT CASSLLQGTSTDTQYF
12 TRBJ2-7 . TRBV27 . TGTGCCAGCACTTCGGGGAGAGACGAGCAGTACTTC CASTSGRDEQYF
14 TRBJ2-7 few TRBV30 . TGTGCCTGGAGTGTGGGGACTCTCCTCCCCGAGCAGTACTTC CAWSVGTLLPEQYF
14 TRBJ1-5 . TRBV3-1/TRBV3-2 . TGTGCCAGCAGCCAAGAAGTCGGGAATCAGCCCCAGCATTTT CASSQEVGNQPQHF
16 TRBJ1-4 . TRBV7-2 . TGTGCCAGCAGCCTCAAGTCTCGGACAGTCAATGAAAAACTGTTTTTT CASSLKSRTVNEKLFF